The 11 T cell receptor beta chains given below trace back to one sample, sequenced in a study of T cells in Graves' hyperthyroidism and ophthalmopathy. Authors of the study amplified TCR beta CDR3 regions from RNA transcripts. The HTBI primer set drove a first-round RT-PCR of the TCR CDR3. TCRdb re-called the multiplex PCR reads through MiXCR, storing one row per CDR3 protein. The sample has about 410,000 distinct CDR3 sequences, about 14% seen once. The sequenced material came from blood. These receptors were collected from a woman in her thirties with Graves' ophthalmopathy.

V and J are TRBV6-1 and TRBJ1-6; the D gene is possibly TRBD1 (5 bases). The V end was cut by 6 bases, the J end by 11 bases, with 17 bases between. In germline, CDR1 is MNHNS, CDR2 SASEGT. The CDR3 consists of 14 residues. CDR3: CASSNPAGLAPLHF. DNA of the CDR3: TGTGCCAGCAGCAATCCGGCAGGGCTGGCACCCCTCCACTTT.

Ten or more counts support this clonotype. The chain uses TRBV6-1 and TRBJ1-5; 9 bases are shared with TRBD1. V dropped 2 bases and J dropped 7; count of bases not matched to a gene: 6. This CDR3 has 15 amino acids. Germline assignment: CDR1 MNHNS and CDR2 SASEGT. This CDR3 reads CASSELGQGKQPQHF. The CDR3 DNA sequence: TGTGCCAGCAGTGAACTAGGACAGGGGAAGCAGCCCCAGCATTTT.

This clonotype was recorded at least ten times. The chain recombines TRBV5-4 with TRBJ1-1, with a weak D call TRBD1 (6 bases). The CDR3 is 15 residues long. Between the trimmed V and J ends, which lost 0 bases and 1 base, there was a span of 10 bases. Germline V gene sequence: CDR1 SGHNT, CDR2 YYREEE (reference sequence). The CDR3 sequence is CASSLGRGPNTEAFF. The CDR3 coding sequence is TGTGCCAGCAGCTTGGGTCGGGGGCCGAACACTGAAGCTTTCTTT. The full variable domain, completed using reference TRBV5-4 and TRBJ1-1, is ETGVTQSPTHLIKTRGQQVTLRCSSQSGHNTVSWYQQALGQGPQFIFQYYREEENGRGNFPPRFSGLQFPNYSSELNVNALELDDSALYLCASSLGRGPNTEAFFGQGTRLTVV.

This clonotype was counted ten times or more. The CDR3: CASSLGDRVTEQYF. CDR3 nucleotide sequence: TGTGCCAGCAGCTTAGGTGACAGGGTAACCGAGCAGTACTTC. The V gene is TRBV7-2, the J gene TRBJ2-7; TRBD1 agrees at 7 bases. V dropped 1 base and J dropped 6; count of bases not matched to a gene: 6. The CDR3 extends over 14 amino acids. Germline assignment: CDR1 SGHTA and CDR2 FQGNSA.

With regard to this clonotype: A much larger clonotype is one base distant, so this may be a read error. The chain carries TRBV10-3 and TRBJ1-2; 8 bases match TRBD1. CDR1 and CDR2 (germline): ENHRY, SYGVKD. This CDR3 contains 13 residues. The CDR3 spells CAISSGGGYGCTF. CDR3 in DNA: TGTGCCATCAGTTCAGGGGGCGGCTATGGCTGCACCTTC.

This clonotype was detected many times. The chain carries TRBV2 and TRBJ1-6, with TRBD1 identical over 9 bases. V trimming: 7 bases; J trimming: 8 bases; junction bases outside the gene matches: 6. Germline CDR1 is SNHLY and CDR2 is FYNNEI. The CDR3 covers 14 residues. As DNA, the CDR3 is TGTGCCAGCATACCGGGACAGGGAGATTCACCCCTCCACTTT. The encoded protein is CASIPGQGDSPLHF.

The sample holds many counts of this clonotype. The rearrangement links TRBV30 to TRBJ2-7; 7 bases are shared with TRBD2. The CDR3 contains 12 residues. The germline V gene has CDR1 GTSNPN and CDR2 SVGIG (reference sequence). V was pared by 8 bases and J by 3 bases, with 7 bases of the junction left unmatched. CDR3 region: CAGGGTRYEQYF. Written as DNA, the CDR3 is TGTGCCGGCGGGGGTACTCGCTACGAGCAGTACTTC. Filled out from reference TRBV30 and TRBJ2-7, the complete variable domain reads SQTIHQWPATLVQPVGSPLSLECTVEGTSNPNLYWYRQAAGRGLQLLFYSVGIGQISSEVPQNLSASRPQDRQFILSSKKLLLSDSGFYLCAGGGTRYEQYFGPGTRLTVT.

V is TRBV20-1 and J is TRBJ2-3; perhaps TRBD2 as D (5 bases). Germline CDR1 reads DFQATT; CDR2 reads SNEGSKA (reference sequence). Deletions cut 3 bases from V and 0 bases from J, with 13 bases between. This CDR3 has 15 amino acids. CDR3 in amino acids: CSARREGASTDTQYF. CDR3 coding DNA: TGCAGTGCTAGGAGGGAAGGAGCTAGCACAGATACGCAGTATTTT.

The table lists this clonotype with many counts. The chain links TRBV7-2 to TRBJ2-3; D not certain. The CDR3 runs to 17 residues. Germline V lookup: CDR1 SGHTA, CDR2 FQGNSA. With 6 bases removed from V and 0 bases from J, the gap between germline ends came to 19 bases. The CDR3 region has the DNA TGTGCCAGCAGACCCCCCCCCGGCGGCATGAGCACAGATACGCAGTATTTT. It yields the protein CASRPPPGGMSTDTQYF.

This clonotype was counted only a few times. The chain uses TRBV25-1 and TRBJ1-3; possible D gene TRBD1, 5 bases. Deletions cut 4 bases from V and 4 bases from J, with 5 bases between. CDR1 and CDR2 (germline): MGHDK, SYGVNS. The CDR3 consists of 12 residues. Written as DNA, the CDR3 is TGTGCCAGCAGTGGACAGGGAAACACCATATATTTT. Translating gives CASSGQGNTIYF. The full variable domain, rest sourced from reference TRBV25-1 and TRBJ1-3, is EADIYQTPRYLVIGTGKKITLECSQTMGHDKMYWYQQDPGMELHLIHYSYGVNSTEKGDLSSESTVSRIRTEHFPLTLESARPSHTSQYLCASSGQGNTIYFGEGSWLTVV.

This clonotype was counted only a few times. The rearrangement uses TRBV11-3 and TRBJ1-2; D is unclear. The CDR3 loop spans 21 amino acids. Germline CDR1 is SGHNT and CDR2 is YENEEA. With 0 bases removed from V and 0 bases from J, the gap between germline ends came to 26 bases. CDR3 residues: CASSLDSGSLPGLNPNYGYTF. CDR3 nucleotide sequence: TGTGCCAGCAGCTTAGATTCCGGGAGCTTGCCGGGGTTGAATCCTAACTATGGCTACACCTTC.